This TCR beta chain was observed in a study of blood T cell repertoires in COVID-19 (dated by TCRdb to about 2020). In terms of the full investigation: Samples from collaborators originated in the United States, Italy and Spain and spanned both the acute and convalescent phases of COVID-19. The material from the prospective study consisted of cDNA or gDNA derived from T cells, B-cell-depleted T cells, or PBMCs. Samples came from the ongoing ImmuneRACE study (first 160 participants) plus 1,254 subjects from 6 global collaborators. Subjects who had been exposed to COVID-19, were actively infected with it, or had recovered from it provided the deeply sampled blood TCRbeta repertoires that made up the dataset. Sample metadata almost always included a de-identified subject ID, COVID-19 status, age in years and sex. The repertoires were released in a freely available public database meant as a resource for research on the immune response to SARS-CoV-2. Where available, HLA class I and class II types were obtained from metadata supplied by the sample provider rather than from assay-based typing. What the study reported, not specific to this receptor: The quantity of clinical and demographic metadata differed by source and by participant and was supplied without curation.

Taken from cysteine to phenylalanine, the CDR3 has 14 residues. Only the CDR3 region is kept as DNA, spanning 42 bases read in frame from base 1. Germline trimming: 4 bases from V, 7 bases from J; junction bases outside gene matches: 7. CDR1 and CDR2 (SGHRS, YFSETQ) derive from the germline V gene. TCRbeta CDR3 regions were amplified from genomic DNA using the immunoSEQ Assay, a bias-controlled multiplex PCR. For the original study's pipeline: The number of nucleated cells in each sample was estimated by amplification of reference gene primers within the assay. Sequence reads were collapsed and filtered to measure the absolute abundance of every unique TCRbeta CDR3 rearrangement. For each sample, productive Simpson clonality was calculated as the square root of Simpson's diversity index over productive rearrangements. In TCRdb, the immuneACCESS table is reduced to in-frame sequences with V and J assigned. These tables do not hold every clone; where another copy was compared, an unresolved V gene accounts for under half, and the others remain unexplained. D and trimming were read from the DNA, whereas the V and J calls and clone size are those reported in that table. The table for this sample lists roughly 200,000 clones; around 79% of them were counted only once. The top ten constitute under 7% of the sample.

About this clone itself: Its antigen target is currently unknown. The record has no base qualities; no much larger clone is one base away.

In Seattle, one collaborating source enrolled patients while the infection was active and tracked those patients longitudinally over the course of disease. Whole blood was collected in K2EDTA tubes by collaborating institutions according to the institutions' own protocols. For TCRbeta analysis, collaborator samples were shipped as frozen whole blood, as isolated PBMCs, or as DNA extracted from either sample type. Sequencing was carried out using peripheral blood. The chain uses TRBV5-1 and TRBJ1-5; a stretch of 8 junction bases matches TRBD1. This TCR was sampled from a woman aged 40 to 50 with COVID-19, enrolled during active disease. The nucleotide sequence is TGCGCCAGCAGCCCCGGACAGGGTGAGCAGCCCCAGCATTTT. Translated, this is CASSPGQGEQPQHF.